This T cell receptor beta chain is from a study of cytomegalovirus exposure and HLA in healthy donors. The PCR was carried out with 60 Vbeta primers and 13 Jbeta primers. Some clones are missing from TCRdb's copy, which holds only in-frame ones; the method was immunoSEQ multiplex PCR. The top ten clones hold over 12% of a sample with 150,000 to 200,000 clones, roughly 79% of them seen once. The study's findings and limits: Donors were assumed by presence/absence analyses to have roughly uniform sequencing depth. Follow-up analysis found HLA locus-dependent TCR association rates, highest for DRB1 and lowest for HLA-C. Previously analyzed data showed that most TCR beta V segments were productive at a frequency of about 90% or about 30%.

V was pared by 1 base and J by 3 bases, with 5 bases of the junction left unmatched. Germline CDR1 is SEHNR and CDR2 is FQNEAQ (reference sequence). The CDR3 is made up of 15 amino acids. As regards this clone: As yet, its antigen is unknown.

The chain recombines TRBV7-9 with TRBJ1-1; TRBD1 aligns across 7 bases. Specimen: PBMCs. The clonotype was recovered from a man aged 50 or older in good health and CMV-seropositive. CDR3 DNA: TGTGCCAGCAGCTTAGGTGGACAGGCTCACACTGAAGCTTTCTTT. This gives the protein CASSLGGQAHTEAFF.